This TCR beta chain was recorded in a study of T cell changes during pregnancy in multiple sclerosis. Produced via immunoSEQ multiplex PCR; TCRdb's table is partial and in-frame only. The table shows some 47,000 clones, with approximately 90% occurring only once. With V trimmed by 5 bases and J by 4 bases, 11 bases remained unmatched. Germline CDR1 SGHTA, CDR2 FQGNSA. The length of the CDR3 is 16 residues. The starting material was CD8+ T cells from peripheral blood mononuclear cells, obtained after pregnancy. The receptor's source is a female donor in good health, enrolled as a control in a pregnancy study. The chain carries TRBV7-2 and TRBJ1-1; 9 bases are a match to TRBD1. The CDR3 bases are TGTGCCAGCAGCCCCAGATTACAGGGGGCTGCCACTGAAGCTTTCTTT. Encoded protein: CASSPRLQGAATEAFF.